Following are 21 T cell receptor beta chains from one sample sequenced in a study of shared clonotypes between healthy human individuals (dated by TCRdb to 2018 to 2020). Preparation of the library involved the immunoSEQ multiplex PCR assay. This is the immuneACCESS table as TCRdb keeps it, with only in-frame sequences that have V and J called. A part of the clones is gone; compared with another copy, unresolved V genes explain less than half, and the rest is unexplained. Recorded for this sample are around 690,000 clones; roughly 87% of them occurred a single time. About 33% of the sample belongs to the ten largest clones. The sample consisted of memory CD8+ T cells from PBMCs. According to the study, the label for this sample's cell subset or site signals: CD45RO+ cells pooled with CCR7-negative TemRA cells. The receptors were gathered from a man aged 18 to 35 in good health. Some clones in this sample may be carry-over from other donors' samples.

This sequence joins TRBV7-8 and TRBJ2-7, with 8 bases identical to TRBD1. Per germline, CDR1 SGHVS and CDR2 FQNEAQ. The CDR3 consists of 13 residues. The trim removed 1 base at V and 6 bases at J, leaving 2 bases unmatched. The CDR3 here is CASSLGGTGEQYF. The CDR3 DNA follows: TGTGCCAGCAGCTTAGGTGGGACAGGCGAGCAGTACTTC.

The chain is built from TRBV5-4 and TRBJ2-5; 7 bases agree with TRBD1. CDR1 is SGHNT, CDR2 YYREEE, per germline (reference sequence). J lost 4 bases, V lost 3 bases, and 9 bases had no gene match. There are 15 residues in the CDR3. The CDR3 is CASSSRQGRAETQYF. The CDR3 DNA reads as TGTGCCAGCAGCTCTAGACAGGGTCGGGCAGAGACCCAGTACTTC.

The chain has TRBV9 and TRBJ2-1; a possible D gene is TRBD2 (5 bases). The V gene lost 4 bases and the J gene lost 0 bases, with 17 bases spanning the gap. The germline V gene has CDR1 SGDLS and CDR2 YYNGEE. This CDR3 spans 17 amino acids. The CDR3 here is CASSPARVGSSYNEQFF. CDR3 DNA sequence: TGTGCCAGCAGCCCCGCGCGTGTGGGGAGCTCCTACAATGAGCAGTTCTTC.

This chain connects TRBV6-5 to TRBJ2-3, with D perhaps assigned TRBD1 or TRBD2 (5 bases each). Per germline, CDR1 MNHEY and CDR2 SVGAGI. V was cut by 0 bases and J by 0 bases, with 7 bases left in between. The CDR3 loop spans 15 amino acids. For the CDR3, the DNA is TGTGCCAGCAGTTACTCGGGGGACAGCACAGATACGCAGTATTTT. Encoded protein: CASSYSGDSTDTQYF.

This clone was observed a handful of times. The sample contains more than one DNA sequence encoding this CDR3. The genes are TRBV27 and TRBJ2-5; the D call may be TRBD1 or TRBD2 (6 bases each). The CDR3 covers 14 residues. V lost 2 bases and J lost 5, with 12 bases in between. CDR1 is MNHEY, CDR2 SMNVEV, per germline (reference sequence). In DNA form, the CDR3 reads TGTGCCAGCAGTTTACTGGGGGCGGGGGAGACCCAGTACTTC. It is translated as CASSLLGAGETQYF.

The rearrangement links TRBV9 to TRBJ2-7; no definite D call. The CDR3 loop spans 17 amino acids. Trimming pared 2 bases from V and 4 bases from J, leaving 22 bases between. In germline, CDR1 is SGDLS, CDR2 YYNGEE. The CDR3 is CASSVALEGPAGYEQYF. In DNA form, the CDR3 reads TGTGCCAGCAGCGTGGCCCTCGAAGGGCCAGCAGGTTACGAGCAGTACTTC.

V is TRBV5-6 and J is TRBJ2-3; 10 bases map to TRBD1. The CDR3 has 16 residues. J lost 0 bases, V lost 5 bases, and 6 bases had no gene match. Germline CDR1 SGHDT, CDR2 YYEEEE. Here the CDR3 reads CASSKGQGPSTDTQYF. CDR3 bases: TGTGCCAGCAGTAAGGGACAGGGGCCTAGCACAGATACGCAGTATTTT.

The chain uses TRBV7-9 and TRBJ1-4; 8 nucleotides match TRBD1. Losses at the gene ends were 6 bases for V and 3 bases for J; bases not matched to a gene: 6. Germline values: CDR1 SEHNR, CDR2 FQNEAQ (reference sequence). The CDR3 consists of 15 residues. The CDR3 loop reads CASRRTGLSNEKLFF. DNA for the CDR3: TGTGCCAGCAGACGGACAGGGCTATCTAATGAAAAACTGTTTTTT.

This chain uses TRBV4-2 with TRBJ2-1; no reliable D call. The CDR3 sequence is 13 residues long. Per the germline V gene, CDR1 is LGHNA and CDR2 is YNFKEQ. V lost 3 bases and J 8 bases, leaving 11 bases between the germline ends. The CDR3 sequence: CASSQEFGDEQFF. In nucleotides, the CDR3 is TGTGCCAGCAGCCAGGAATTTGGGGATGAGCAGTTCTTC.

V usage is TRBV28 and J usage is TRBJ2-5, with 7 bases lining up with TRBD1. The CDR3 loop spans 14 amino acids. Germline values: CDR1 MDHEN, CDR2 SYDVKM. Trimming took 6 bases from V and 3 from J; bases not matched to a gene: 7. In DNA form, the CDR3 reads TGTGCCAGCAGGGCTAGGACAGGTGAAGAGACCCAGTACTTC. Translated: CASRARTGEETQYF.

The chain uses TRBV28 and TRBJ1-2, with D unresolved. The CDR3 is 13 amino acids. Trimming left V 5 bases short and J 5 bases short, with 12 bases between. CDR1 is MDHEN and CDR2 is SYDVKM in the germline V gene. The CDR3 sequence: CASSLHLLYGYTF. In DNA, the CDR3 is TGTGCCAGCAGTCTCCATCTGTTGTATGGCTACACCTTC.

V is TRBV11-2 and J is TRBJ2-1; D possibly corresponds to TRBD1 (6 bases). In germline, CDR1 is SGHAT, CDR2 FQNNGV. The length of the CDR3 is 14 residues. Trimming left V 2 bases short and J 6 bases short, with 11 bases between. The CDR3 bases are TGTGCCAGCAGCTTAACAGGGCCGAGCAATGAGCAGTTCTTC. Residues: CASSLTGPSNEQFF.

The chain combines TRBV27 with TRBJ1-1; 10 bases align to TRBD1. The V gene end was trimmed by 7 bases and the J gene end by 4 bases; junction bases not matched to a gene: 6. The CDR3 length is 14 residues. In germline, CDR1 is MNHEY, CDR2 SMNVEV (reference sequence). CDR3: CASTPGTGATEAFF. In nucleotides, the CDR3 is TGTGCCAGCACCCCCGGGACAGGGGCCACTGAAGCTTTCTTT.

The chain couples TRBV11-2 to TRBJ1-2; 7 nucleotides agree with TRBD1. Germline V gene sequence: CDR1 SGHAT, CDR2 FQNNGV. Trimming cost V 1 base and J 8 bases; bases outside gene matches: 7. CDR3 length equals 14 residues. The CDR3 protein is CASSLGDRDSGYTF. The CDR3 DNA is TGTGCCAGCAGCTTAGGCGACAGGGACTCCGGCTACACCTTC.

The chain recombines TRBV29-1 with TRBJ2-1; D gene unclear. Trimming stripped 1 base from V and 9 bases from J, with 10 bases between. The CDR3 consists of 12 residues. Germline V CDR1 and CDR2: SQVTM, ANQGSEA. CDR3 nucleotide sequence: TGCAGCGTTGAAGTCTCCCCAGGTGAGCAGTTCTTC. Amino acids: CSVEVSPGEQFF.

CDR3 DNA: TGTGCCAGCACCCTGGGGGGGCTTGACACTGAAGCTTTCTTT. It codes for CASTLGGLDTEAFF. The chain links TRBV27 to TRBJ1-1; D is possibly TRBD1 (6 bases). This CDR3 spans 14 amino acids. V shed 7 bases and J shed 3 bases, with 15 bases lying between them. In germline, CDR1 is MNHEY, CDR2 SMNVEV (reference sequence).

The chain couples TRBV27 to TRBJ2-7; possibly TRBD1 for D (5 bases). The germline V and J ends were trimmed by 2 bases and 3 bases, with 14 bases remaining between them. The CDR3 contains 15 residues. The germline gives CDR1 MNHEY, CDR2 SMNVEV (reference sequence). The CDR3 DNA sequence: TGTGCCAGCAGTTTAAAGCAGGGTGGCGGCTACGAGCAGTACTTC. It specifies CASSLKQGGGYEQYF.

V usage is TRBV11-2 and J usage is TRBJ2-3, with D possibly matching TRBD2 (5 bases). Per germline, CDR1 SGHAT and CDR2 FQNNGV. Trimming removed 2 bases from V and 4 bases from J, with 7 bases in between. The CDR3 is made up of 13 amino acids. This CDR3 is CASSLRGSDTQYF. DNA for the CDR3: TGTGCCAGCAGCTTAAGAGGGTCAGATACGCAGTATTTT.

This clone was observed once. The V and J genes are TRBV9 and TRBJ2-2; 16 nucleotides line up with TRBD2. This CDR3 region has 18 residues. Germline V gene sequence: CDR1 SGDLS, CDR2 YYNGEE. The V gene end was trimmed by 4 bases and the J gene end by 0 bases; junction bases not matched to a gene: 3. The CDR3 reads CASSTGLAGGANTGELFF. Here the CDR3 DNA reads TGTGCCAGCAGCACGGGACTAGCGGGAGGGGCGAACACCGGGGAGCTGTTTTTT.

This chain joins TRBV9 and TRBJ1-2; D gene ambiguous. Germline-derived CDR1 and CDR2 are SGDLS and YYNGEE. Trimming cost V 0 bases and J 1 base, with 7 bases left between them. The CDR3 is 14 amino acids. In DNA, the CDR3 is TGTGCCAGCAGCGTAGCGTCGGATAACTATGGCTACACCTTC. It yields the protein CASSVASDNYGYTF.

The chain uses TRBV10-2 and TRBJ2-7; 16 bases match TRBD2. Germline V gene sequence: CDR1 WSHSY, CDR2 SAAADI. J lost 6 bases, V lost 6 bases, and 5 bases had no gene match. The CDR3 runs to 15 residues. As DNA, the CDR3 is TGCGCCAGCAGGGGGACTAGCGGGAGGGCTCTCGAGCAGTACTTC. Its translation: CASRGTSGRALEQYF.